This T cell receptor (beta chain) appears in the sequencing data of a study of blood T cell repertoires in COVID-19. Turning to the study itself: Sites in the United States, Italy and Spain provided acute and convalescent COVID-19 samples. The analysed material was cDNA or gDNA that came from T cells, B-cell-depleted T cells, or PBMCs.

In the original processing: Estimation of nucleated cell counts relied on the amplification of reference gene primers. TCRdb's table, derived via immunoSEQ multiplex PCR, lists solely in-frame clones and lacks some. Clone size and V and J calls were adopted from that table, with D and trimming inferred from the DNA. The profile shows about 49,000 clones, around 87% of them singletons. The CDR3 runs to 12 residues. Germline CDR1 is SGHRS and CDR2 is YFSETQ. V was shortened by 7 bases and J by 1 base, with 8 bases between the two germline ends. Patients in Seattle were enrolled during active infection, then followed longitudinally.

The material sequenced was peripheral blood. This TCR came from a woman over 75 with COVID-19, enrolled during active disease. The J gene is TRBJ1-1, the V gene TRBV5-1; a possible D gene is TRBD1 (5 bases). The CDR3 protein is CASGQQNTEAFF. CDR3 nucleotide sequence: TGCGCCAGCGGACAACAGAACACTGAAGCTTTCTTT.